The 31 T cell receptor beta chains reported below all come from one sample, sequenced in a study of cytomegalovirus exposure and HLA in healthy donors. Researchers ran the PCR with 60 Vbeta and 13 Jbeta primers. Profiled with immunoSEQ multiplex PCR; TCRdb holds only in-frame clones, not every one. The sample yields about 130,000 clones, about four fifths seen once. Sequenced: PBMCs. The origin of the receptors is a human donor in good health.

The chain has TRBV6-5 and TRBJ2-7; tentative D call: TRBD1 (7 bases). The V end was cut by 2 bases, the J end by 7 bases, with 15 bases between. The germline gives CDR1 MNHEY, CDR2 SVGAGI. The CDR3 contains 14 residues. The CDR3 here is CASSYEGAGREQYF. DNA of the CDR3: TGTGCCAGCAGTTACGAGGGGGCGGGGCGGGAGCAGTACTTC.

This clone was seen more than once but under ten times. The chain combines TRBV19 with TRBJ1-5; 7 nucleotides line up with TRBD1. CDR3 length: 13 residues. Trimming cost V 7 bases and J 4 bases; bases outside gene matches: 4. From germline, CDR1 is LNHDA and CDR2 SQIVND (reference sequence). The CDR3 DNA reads TGTGCCAGTACCGGCAGGGGGAATCAGCCCCAGCATTTT. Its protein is CASTGRGNQPQHF.

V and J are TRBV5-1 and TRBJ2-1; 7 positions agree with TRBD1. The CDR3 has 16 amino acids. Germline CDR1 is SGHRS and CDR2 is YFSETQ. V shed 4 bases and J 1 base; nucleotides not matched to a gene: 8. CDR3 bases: TGCGCCAGCAGCACATACAGGGGCGGGTCCTACAATGAGCAGTTCTTC. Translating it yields CASSTYRGGSYNEQFF.

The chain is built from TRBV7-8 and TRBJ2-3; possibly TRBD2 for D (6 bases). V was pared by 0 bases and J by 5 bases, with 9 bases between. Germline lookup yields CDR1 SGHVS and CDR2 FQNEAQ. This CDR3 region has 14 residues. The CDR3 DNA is TGTGCCAGCAGCTTAGCCAGAGCGGGAGATACGCAGTATTTT. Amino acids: CASSLARAGDTQYF. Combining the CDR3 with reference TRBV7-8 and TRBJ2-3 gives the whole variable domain GAGVSQSPRYKVAKRGQDVALRCDPISGHVSLFWYQQALGQGPEFLTYFQNEAQLDKSGLPSDRFFAERPEGSVSTLKIQRTQQEDSAVYLCASSLARAGDTQYFGPGTRLTVL.

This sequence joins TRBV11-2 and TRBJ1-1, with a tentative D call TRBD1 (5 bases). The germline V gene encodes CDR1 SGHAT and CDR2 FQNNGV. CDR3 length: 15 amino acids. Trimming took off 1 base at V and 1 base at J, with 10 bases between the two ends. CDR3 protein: CASSLVGQGNTEAFF. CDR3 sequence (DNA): TGTGCCAGCAGCTTAGTGGGGCAGGGGAACACTGAAGCTTTCTTT.

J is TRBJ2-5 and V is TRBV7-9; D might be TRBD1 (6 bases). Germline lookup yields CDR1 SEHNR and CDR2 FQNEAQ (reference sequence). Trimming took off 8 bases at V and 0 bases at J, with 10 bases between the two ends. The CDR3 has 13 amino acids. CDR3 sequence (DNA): TGTGCCAGCGGACGGACAGACCAAGAGACCCAGTACTTC. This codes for CASGRTDQETQYF.

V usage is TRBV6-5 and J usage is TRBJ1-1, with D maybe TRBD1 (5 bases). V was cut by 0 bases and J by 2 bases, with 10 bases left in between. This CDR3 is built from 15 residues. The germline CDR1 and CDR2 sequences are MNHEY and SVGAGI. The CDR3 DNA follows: TGTGCCAGCAGTTACTCTCCGGGGGTTAACACTGAAGCTTTCTTT. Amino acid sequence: CASSYSPGVNTEAFF.

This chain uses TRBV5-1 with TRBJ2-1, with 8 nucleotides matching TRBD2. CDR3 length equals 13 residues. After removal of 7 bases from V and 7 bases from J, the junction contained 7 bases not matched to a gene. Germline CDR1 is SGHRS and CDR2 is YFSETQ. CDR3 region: CASAPAGVNEQFF. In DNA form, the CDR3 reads TGCGCCAGCGCACCAGCGGGGGTTAATGAGCAGTTCTTC.

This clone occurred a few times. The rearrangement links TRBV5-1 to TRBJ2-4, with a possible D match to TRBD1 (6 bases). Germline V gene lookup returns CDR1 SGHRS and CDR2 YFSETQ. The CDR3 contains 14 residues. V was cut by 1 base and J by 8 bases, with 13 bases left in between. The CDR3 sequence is CASSLSRGRDIQYF. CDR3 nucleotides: TGCGCCAGCAGCTTGTCCAGGGGAAGGGACATTCAGTACTTC.

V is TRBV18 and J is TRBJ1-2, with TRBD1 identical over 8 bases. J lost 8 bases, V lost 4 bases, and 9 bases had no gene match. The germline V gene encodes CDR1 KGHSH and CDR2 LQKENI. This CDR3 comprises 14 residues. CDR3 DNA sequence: TGTGCCAGCTCACGGGGGGACAGGCCCCTAGGCTACACCTTC. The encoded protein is CASSRGDRPLGYTF.

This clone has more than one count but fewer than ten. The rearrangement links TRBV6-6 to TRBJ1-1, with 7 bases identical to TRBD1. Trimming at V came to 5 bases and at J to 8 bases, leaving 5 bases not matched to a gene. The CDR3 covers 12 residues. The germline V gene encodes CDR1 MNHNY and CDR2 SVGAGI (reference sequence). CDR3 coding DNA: TGTGCCAGCAGTCCGGACAGGAGCGAAGCTTTCTTT. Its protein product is CASSPDRSEAFF.

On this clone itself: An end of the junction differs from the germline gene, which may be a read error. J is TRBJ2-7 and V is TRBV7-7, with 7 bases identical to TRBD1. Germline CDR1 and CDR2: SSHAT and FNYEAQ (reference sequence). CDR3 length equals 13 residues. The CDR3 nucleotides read TGTGCTAGCAGCCAGGGACAGAAGGGCGAGCAGTACTTC. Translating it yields CASSQGQKGEQYF.

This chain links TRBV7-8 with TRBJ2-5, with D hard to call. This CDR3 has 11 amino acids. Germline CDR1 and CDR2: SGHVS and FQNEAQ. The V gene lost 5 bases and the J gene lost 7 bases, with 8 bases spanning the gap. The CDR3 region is CASSGGGTQYF. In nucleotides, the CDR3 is TGTGCCAGCAGCGGCGGTGGGACCCAGTACTTC.

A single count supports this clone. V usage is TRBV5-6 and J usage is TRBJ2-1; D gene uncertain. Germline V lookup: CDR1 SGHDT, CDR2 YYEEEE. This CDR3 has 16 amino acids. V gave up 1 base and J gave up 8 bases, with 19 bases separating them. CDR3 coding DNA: TGTGCCAGCAGCTTGCTTTTGGGCAGCTCAAAGGATGAGCAGTTCTTC. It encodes CASSLLLGSSKDEQFF.

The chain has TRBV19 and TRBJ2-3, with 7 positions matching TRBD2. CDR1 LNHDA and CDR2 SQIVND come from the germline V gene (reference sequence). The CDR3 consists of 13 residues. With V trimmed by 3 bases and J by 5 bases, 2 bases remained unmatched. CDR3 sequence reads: CASSMASGDTQYF. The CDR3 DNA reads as TGTGCCAGTAGTATGGCTAGCGGAGATACGCAGTATTTT.

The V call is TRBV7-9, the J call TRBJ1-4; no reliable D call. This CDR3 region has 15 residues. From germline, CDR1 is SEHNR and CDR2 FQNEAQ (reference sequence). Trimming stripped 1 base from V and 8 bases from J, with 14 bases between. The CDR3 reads CASSLGLGVGEKLFF. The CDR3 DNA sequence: TGTGCCAGCAGCTTAGGCTTGGGAGTCGGGGAAAAACTGTTTTTT.

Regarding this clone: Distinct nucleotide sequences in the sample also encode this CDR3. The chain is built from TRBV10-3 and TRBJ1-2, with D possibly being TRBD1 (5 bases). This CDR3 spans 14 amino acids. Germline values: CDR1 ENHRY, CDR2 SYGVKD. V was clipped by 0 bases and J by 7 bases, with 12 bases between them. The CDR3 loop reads CAISESSREGGYTF. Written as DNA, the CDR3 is TGTGCCATCAGTGAGTCGAGCAGGGAGGGTGGCTACACCTTC.

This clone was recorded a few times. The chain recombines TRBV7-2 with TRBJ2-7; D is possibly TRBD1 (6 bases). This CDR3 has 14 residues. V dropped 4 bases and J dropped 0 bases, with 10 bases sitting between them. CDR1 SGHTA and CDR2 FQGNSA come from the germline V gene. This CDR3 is CASSSNRVSYEQYF. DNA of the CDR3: TGTGCCAGCAGCTCCAACAGGGTCTCCTACGAGCAGTACTTC.

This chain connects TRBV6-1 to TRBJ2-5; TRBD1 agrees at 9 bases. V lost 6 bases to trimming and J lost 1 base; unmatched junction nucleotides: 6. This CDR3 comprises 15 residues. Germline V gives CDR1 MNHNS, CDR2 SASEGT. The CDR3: CASSQQTGGQETQYF. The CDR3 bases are TGTGCCAGCAGCCAGCAGACAGGGGGCCAAGAGACCCAGTACTTC.

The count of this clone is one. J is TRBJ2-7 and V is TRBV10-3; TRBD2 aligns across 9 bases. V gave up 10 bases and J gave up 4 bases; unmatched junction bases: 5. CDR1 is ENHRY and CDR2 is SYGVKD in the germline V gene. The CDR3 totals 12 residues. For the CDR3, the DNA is TGTGCCAATAGCGGGGGAGGGTACGAGCAGTACTTC. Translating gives CANSGGGYEQYF.

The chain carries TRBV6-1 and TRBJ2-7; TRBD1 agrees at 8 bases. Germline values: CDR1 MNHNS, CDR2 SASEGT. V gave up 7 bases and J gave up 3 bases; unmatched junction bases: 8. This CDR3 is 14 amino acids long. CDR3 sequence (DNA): TGTGCCAGCACCGGCCGAGACAGGGGCTACGAGCAGTACTTC. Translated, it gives CASTGRDRGYEQYF.

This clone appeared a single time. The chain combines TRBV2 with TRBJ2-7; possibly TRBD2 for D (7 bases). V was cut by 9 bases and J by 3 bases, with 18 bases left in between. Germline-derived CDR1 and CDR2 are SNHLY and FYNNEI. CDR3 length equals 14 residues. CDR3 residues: CARGGAPSHYEQYF. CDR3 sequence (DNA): TGTGCCAGGGGGGGGGCCCCCTCCCACTACGAGCAGTACTTC.

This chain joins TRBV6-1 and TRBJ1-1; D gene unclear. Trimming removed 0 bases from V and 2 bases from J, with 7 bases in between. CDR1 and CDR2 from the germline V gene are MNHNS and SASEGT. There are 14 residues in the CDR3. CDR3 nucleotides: TGTGCCAGCAGTGAAGCTTCAGGAAACACTGAAGCTTTCTTT. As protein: CASSEASGNTEAFF.

In nucleotides, the CDR3 is TGTGCCAGTAGTATTCTGGCGGCCAGCAATCAGCCCCAGCATTTT. The encoded protein is CASSILAASNQPQHF. This sequence joins TRBV19 and TRBJ1-5, with D uncertain. Germline CDR1 is LNHDA and CDR2 is SQIVND (reference sequence). This CDR3 is built from 15 residues. V shed 3 bases and J shed 1 base, with 10 bases lying between them.

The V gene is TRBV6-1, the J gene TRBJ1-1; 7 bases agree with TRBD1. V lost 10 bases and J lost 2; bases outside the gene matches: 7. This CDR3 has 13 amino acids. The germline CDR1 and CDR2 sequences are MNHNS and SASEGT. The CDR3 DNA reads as TGTGCCACCCAAACAGGGGCAAACACTGAAGCTTTCTTT. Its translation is CATQTGANTEAFF.

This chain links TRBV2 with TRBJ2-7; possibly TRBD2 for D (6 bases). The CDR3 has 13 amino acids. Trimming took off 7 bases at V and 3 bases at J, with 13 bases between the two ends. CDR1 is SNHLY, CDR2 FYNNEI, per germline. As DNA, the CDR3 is TGTGCCAGCACGACTCCGGGAGACTACGAGCAGTACTTC. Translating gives CASTTPGDYEQYF.

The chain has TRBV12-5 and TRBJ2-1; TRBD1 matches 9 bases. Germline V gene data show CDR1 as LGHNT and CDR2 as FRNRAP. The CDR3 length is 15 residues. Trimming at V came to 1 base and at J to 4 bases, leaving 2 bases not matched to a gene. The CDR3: CASGLGQGDYNEQFF. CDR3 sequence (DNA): TGTGCTAGTGGTTTGGGACAGGGGGATTACAATGAGCAGTTCTTC.

The CDR3 spells CASSARQDPSDTQYF. The CDR3 DNA reads TGTGCCAGCAGTGCTCGACAAGACCCCTCAGATACGCAGTATTTT. V usage is TRBV6-4 and J usage is TRBJ2-3; D not resolved. Germline V gene data show CDR1 as MRHNA and CDR2 as SNTAGT. Trimming cost V 4 bases and J 4 bases, with 15 bases left between them. The CDR3 extends over 15 amino acids.

Here the CDR3 reads CASIGDRLNTGELFF. The CDR3 bases are TGTGCCAGCATAGGGGACAGATTGAACACCGGGGAGCTGTTTTTT. J is TRBJ2-2 and V is TRBV6-6; TRBD1 aligns across 7 bases. Trimming at V came to 7 bases and at J to 1 base, leaving 6 bases not matched to a gene. Germline V gene sequence: CDR1 MNHNY, CDR2 SVGAGI (reference sequence). CDR3 length: 15 amino acids.

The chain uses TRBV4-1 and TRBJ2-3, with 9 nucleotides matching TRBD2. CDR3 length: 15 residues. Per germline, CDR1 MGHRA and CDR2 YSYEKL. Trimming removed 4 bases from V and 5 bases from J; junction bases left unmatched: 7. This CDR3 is CASSLSSGGIDTQYF. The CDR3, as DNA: TGCGCCAGCAGCCTGAGTAGCGGGGGTATAGATACGCAGTATTTT.

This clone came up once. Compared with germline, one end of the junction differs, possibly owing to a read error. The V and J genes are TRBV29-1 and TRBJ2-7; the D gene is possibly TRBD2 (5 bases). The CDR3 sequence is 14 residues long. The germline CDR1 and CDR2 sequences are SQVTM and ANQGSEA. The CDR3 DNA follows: TGCAGCGTTGAAGAGGACTCACCCTCCGACGAGCAGTACTTC. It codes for CSVEEDSPSDEQYF.